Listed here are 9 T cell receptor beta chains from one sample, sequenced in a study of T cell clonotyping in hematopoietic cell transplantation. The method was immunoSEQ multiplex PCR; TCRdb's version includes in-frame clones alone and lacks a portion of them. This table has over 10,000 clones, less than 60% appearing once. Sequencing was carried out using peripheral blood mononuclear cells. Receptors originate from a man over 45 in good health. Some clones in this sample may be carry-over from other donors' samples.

The CDR3 protein is CASSQEPRGETQYF. The CDR3 coding sequence is TGTGCCAGCAGCCAAGAGCCACGGGGGGAGACCCAGTACTTC. The V and J genes are TRBV4-2 and TRBJ2-5, with TRBD2 as a possible D gene (6 bases). The CDR3 runs 14 residues. The V gene lost 0 bases and the J gene lost 5 bases, with 10 bases spanning the gap. CDR1 and CDR2 (germline): LGHNA, YNFKEQ.

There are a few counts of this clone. CDR3 in amino acids: CASSQNEKLFF. Here the CDR3 DNA reads TGTGCCAGCAGCCAAAATGAAAAACTGTTTTTT. V usage is TRBV7-2 and J usage is TRBJ1-4, with D unclear. Germline V gene data show CDR1 as SGHTA and CDR2 as FQGNSA. The CDR3 covers 11 residues. V shed 5 bases and J shed 5 bases, with 3 bases lying between them.

CDR3 sequence: CASSYGTGGGETQYF. The CDR3 coding sequence is TGTGCCAGCAGTTACGGAACAGGGGGCGGTGAGACCCAGTACTTC. The rearrangement joins TRBV6-5 to TRBJ2-5, with 9 bases aligning to TRBD1. The CDR3 loop spans 15 amino acids. V was pared by 2 bases and J by 5 bases, with 6 bases of the junction left unmatched. Looked up from germline, CDR1 is MNHEY and CDR2 is SVGAGI.

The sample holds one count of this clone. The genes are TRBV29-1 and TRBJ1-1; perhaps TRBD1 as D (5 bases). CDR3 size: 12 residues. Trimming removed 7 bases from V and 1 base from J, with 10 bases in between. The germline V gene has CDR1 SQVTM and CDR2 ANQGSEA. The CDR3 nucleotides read TGCAGCGGGGGACTTTCGAACACTGAAGCTTTCTTT. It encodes CSGGLSNTEAFF.

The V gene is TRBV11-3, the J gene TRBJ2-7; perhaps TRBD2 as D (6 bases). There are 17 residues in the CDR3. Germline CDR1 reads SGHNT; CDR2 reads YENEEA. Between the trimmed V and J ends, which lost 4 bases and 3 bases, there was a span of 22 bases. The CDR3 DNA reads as TGTGCCAGCAGCTCGGAAGGGGCCGTCGGGGGTCACTACGAGCAGTACTTC. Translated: CASSSEGAVGGHYEQYF.

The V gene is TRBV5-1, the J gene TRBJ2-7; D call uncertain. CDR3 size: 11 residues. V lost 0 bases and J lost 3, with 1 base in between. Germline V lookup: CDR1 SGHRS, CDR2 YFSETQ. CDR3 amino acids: CASSLGYEQYF. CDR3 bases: TGCGCCAGCAGCTTGGGCTACGAGCAGTACTTC.

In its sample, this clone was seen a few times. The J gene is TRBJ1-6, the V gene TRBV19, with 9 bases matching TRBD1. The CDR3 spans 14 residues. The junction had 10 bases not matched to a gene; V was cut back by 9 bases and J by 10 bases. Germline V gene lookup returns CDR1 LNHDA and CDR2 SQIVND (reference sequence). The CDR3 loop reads CASTGGTGSSPLHF. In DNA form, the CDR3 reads TGTGCCAGCACCGGTGGGACAGGGTCCTCACCCCTCCACTTT.

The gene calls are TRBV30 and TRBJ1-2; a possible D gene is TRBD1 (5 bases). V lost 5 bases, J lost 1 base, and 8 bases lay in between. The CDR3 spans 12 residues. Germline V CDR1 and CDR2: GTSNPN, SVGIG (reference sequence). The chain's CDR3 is CAWGGLNYGYTF. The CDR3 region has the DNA TGTGCCTGGGGGGGTCTTAACTATGGCTACACCTTC.

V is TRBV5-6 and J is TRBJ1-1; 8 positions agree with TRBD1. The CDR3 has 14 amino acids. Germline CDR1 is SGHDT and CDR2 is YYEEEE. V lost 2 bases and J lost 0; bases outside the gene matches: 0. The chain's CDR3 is CASSFRGLNTEAFF. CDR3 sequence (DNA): TGTGCCAGCAGCTTCAGGGGGCTGAACACTGAAGCTTTCTTT.